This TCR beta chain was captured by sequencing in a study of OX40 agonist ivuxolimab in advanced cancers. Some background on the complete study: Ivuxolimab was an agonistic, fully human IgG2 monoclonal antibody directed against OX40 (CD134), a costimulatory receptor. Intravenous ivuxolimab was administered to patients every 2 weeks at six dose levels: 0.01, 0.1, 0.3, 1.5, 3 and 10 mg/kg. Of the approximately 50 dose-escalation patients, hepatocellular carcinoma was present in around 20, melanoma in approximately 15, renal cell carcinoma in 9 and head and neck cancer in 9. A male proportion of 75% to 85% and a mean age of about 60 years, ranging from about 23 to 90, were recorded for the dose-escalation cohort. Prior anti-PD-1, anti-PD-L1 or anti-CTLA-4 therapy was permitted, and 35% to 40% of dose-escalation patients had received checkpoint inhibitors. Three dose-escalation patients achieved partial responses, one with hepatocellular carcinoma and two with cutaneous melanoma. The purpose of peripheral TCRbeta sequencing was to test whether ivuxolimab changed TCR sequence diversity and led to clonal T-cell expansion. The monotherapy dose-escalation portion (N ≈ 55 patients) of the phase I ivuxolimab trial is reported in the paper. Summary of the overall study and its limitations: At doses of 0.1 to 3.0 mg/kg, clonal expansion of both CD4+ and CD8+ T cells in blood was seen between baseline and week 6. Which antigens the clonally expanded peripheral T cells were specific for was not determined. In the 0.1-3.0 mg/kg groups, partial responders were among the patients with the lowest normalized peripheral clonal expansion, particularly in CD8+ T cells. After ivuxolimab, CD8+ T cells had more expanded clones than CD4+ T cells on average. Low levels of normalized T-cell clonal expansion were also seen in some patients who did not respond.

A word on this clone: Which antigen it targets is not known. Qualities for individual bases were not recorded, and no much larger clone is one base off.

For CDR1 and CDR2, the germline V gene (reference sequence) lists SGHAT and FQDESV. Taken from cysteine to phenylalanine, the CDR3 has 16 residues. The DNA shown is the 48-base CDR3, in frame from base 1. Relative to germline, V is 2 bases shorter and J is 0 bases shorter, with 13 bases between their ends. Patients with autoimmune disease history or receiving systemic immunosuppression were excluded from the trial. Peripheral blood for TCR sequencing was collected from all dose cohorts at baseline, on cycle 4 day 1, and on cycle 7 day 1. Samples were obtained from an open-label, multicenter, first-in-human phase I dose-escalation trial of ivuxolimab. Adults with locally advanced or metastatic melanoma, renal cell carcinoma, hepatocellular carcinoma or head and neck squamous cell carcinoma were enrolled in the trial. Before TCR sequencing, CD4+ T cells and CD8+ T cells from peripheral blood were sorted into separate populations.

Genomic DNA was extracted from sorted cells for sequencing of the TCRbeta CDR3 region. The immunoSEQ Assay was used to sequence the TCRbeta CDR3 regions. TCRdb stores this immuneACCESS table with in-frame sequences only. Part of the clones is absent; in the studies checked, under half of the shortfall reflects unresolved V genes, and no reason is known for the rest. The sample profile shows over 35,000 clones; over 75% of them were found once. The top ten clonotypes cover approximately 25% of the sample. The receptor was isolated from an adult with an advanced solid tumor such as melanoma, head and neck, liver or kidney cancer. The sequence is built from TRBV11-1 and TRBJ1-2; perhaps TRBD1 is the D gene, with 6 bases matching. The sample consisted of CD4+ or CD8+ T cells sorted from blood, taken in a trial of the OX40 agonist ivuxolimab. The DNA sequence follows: TGTGCCAGCAGCTTACCAGGACAGCAGGCTAACTATGGCTACACCTTC. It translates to CASSLPGQQANYGYTF.